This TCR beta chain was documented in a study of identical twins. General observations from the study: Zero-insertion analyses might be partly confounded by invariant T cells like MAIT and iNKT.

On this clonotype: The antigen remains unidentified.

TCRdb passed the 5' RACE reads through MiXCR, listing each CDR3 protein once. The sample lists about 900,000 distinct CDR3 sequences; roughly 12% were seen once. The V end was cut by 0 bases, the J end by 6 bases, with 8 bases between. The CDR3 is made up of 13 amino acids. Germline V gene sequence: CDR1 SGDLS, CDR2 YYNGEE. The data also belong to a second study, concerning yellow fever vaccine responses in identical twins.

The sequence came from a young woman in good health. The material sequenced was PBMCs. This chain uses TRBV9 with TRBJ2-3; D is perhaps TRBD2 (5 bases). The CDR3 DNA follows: TGTGCCAGCAGCGTAGTCCCGGGGGATACGCAGTATTTT. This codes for CASSVVPGDTQYF. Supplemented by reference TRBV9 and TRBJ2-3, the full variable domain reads DSGVTQTPKHLITATGQRVTLRCSPRSGDLSVYWYQQSLDQGLQFLIQYYNGEERAKGNILERFSAQQFPDLHSELNLSSLELGDSALYFCASSVVPGDTQYFGPGTRLTVL.